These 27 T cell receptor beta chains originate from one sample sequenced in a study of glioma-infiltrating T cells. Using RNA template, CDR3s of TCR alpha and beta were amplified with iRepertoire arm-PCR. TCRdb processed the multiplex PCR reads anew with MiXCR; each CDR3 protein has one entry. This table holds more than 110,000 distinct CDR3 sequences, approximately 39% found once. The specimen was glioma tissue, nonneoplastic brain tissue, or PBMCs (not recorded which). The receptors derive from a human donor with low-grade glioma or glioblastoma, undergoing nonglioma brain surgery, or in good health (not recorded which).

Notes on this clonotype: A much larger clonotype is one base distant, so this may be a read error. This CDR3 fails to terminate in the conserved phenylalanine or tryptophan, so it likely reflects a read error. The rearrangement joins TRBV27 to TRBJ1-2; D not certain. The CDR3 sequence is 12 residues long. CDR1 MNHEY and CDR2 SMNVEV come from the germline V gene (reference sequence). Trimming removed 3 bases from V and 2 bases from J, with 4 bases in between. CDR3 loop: CASSLDNYGYTI. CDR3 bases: TGTGCCAGCAGTTTGGACAACTATGGCTACACCATC.

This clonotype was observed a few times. The CDR3, as DNA: TGTGCCAGCACTAGATCGGGGGCCCACGAGCAGTACTTC. Its translation: CASTRSGAHEQYF. The J gene is TRBJ2-7, the V gene TRBV28; possibly TRBD1 or TRBD2 for D (6 bases each). Per germline, CDR1 MDHEN and CDR2 SYDVKM. V dropped 7 bases and J dropped 5 bases, with 15 bases sitting between them. This CDR3 region has 13 residues.

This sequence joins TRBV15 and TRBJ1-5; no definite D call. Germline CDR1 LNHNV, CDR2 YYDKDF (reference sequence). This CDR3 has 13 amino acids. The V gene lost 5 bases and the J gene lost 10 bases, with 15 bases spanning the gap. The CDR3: CATSQRPSSPQHF. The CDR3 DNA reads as TGTGCCACCAGCCAGAGACCTTCAAGTCCCCAGCATTTT.

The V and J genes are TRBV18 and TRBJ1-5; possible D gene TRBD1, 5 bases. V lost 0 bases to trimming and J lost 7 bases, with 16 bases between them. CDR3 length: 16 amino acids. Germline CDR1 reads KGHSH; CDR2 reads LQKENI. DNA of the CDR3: TGTGCCAGCTCACCACCGGGGGTTCAGGGCCGGCAGCCCCAGCATTTT. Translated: CASSPPGVQGRQPQHF. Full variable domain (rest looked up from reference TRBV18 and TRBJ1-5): NAGVMQNPRHLVRRRGQEARLRCSPMKGHSHVYWYRQLPEEGLKFMVYLQKENIIDESGMPKERFSAEFPKEGPSILRIQQVVRGDSAAYFCASSPPGVQGRQPQHFGDGTRLSIL.

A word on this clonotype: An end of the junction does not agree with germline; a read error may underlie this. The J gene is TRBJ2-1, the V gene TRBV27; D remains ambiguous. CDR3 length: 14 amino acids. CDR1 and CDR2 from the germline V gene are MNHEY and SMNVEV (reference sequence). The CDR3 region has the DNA TGTGCCAGCATTTTATCGCAGTCCTTCGATGAGCAGTTCTTC. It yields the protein CASILSQSFDEQFF.

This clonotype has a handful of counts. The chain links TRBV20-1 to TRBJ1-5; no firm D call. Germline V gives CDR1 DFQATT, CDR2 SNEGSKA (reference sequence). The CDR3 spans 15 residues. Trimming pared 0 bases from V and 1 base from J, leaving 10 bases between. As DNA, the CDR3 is TGCAGTGCTAGAGAGGGCCCCGGGAGCAATCAGCCCCAGCATTTT. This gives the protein CSAREGPGSNQPQHF.

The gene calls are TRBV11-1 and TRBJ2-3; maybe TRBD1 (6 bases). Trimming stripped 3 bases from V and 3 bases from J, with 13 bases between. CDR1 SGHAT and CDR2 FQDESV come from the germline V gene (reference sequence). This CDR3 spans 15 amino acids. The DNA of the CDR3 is TGTGCCAGCAGCTTTACAGGGATGAGAACAGATACGCAGTATTTT. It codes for CASSFTGMRTDTQYF.

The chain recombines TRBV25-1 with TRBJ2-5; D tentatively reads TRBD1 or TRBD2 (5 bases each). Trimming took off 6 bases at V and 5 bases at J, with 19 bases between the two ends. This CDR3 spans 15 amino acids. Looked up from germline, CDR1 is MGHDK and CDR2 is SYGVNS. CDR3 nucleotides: TGTGCCAGCAGACAAACACTGACAGAGGGTGAGACCCAGTACTTC. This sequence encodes CASRQTLTEGETQYF.

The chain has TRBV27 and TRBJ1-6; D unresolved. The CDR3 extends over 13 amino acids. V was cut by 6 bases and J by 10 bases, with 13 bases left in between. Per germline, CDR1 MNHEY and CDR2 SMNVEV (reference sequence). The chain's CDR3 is CASRLGLESPLHF. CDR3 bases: TGTGCCAGCAGATTGGGCTTAGAGTCACCCCTCCACTTT.

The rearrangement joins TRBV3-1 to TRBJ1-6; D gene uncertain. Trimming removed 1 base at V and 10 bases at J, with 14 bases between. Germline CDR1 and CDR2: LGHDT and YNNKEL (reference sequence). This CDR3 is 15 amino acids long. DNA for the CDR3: TGTGCCAGCAGCCAAGTAAGAGCGGCGGACTCACCCCTCCACTTT. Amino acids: CASSQVRAADSPLHF. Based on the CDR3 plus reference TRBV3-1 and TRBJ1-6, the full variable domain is DTAVSQTPKYLVTQMGNDKSIKCEQNLGHDTMYWYKQDSKKFLKIMFSYNNKELIINETVPNRFSPKSPDKAHLNLHINSLELGDSAVYFCASSQVRAADSPLHFGNGTRLTVT.

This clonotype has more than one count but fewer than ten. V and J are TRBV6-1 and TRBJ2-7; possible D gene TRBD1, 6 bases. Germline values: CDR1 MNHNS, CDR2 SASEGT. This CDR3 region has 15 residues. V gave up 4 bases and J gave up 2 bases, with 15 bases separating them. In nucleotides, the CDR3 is TGTGCCAGCAGTGTCGACAGGACCTTAACCTACGAGCAGTACTTC. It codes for CASSVDRTLTYEQYF.

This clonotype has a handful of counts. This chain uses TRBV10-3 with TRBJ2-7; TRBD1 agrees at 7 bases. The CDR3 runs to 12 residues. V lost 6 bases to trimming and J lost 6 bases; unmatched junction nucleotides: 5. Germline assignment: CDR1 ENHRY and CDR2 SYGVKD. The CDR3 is CAISPTGAEQYF. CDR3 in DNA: TGTGCCATCAGCCCTACAGGGGCCGAGCAGTACTTC.

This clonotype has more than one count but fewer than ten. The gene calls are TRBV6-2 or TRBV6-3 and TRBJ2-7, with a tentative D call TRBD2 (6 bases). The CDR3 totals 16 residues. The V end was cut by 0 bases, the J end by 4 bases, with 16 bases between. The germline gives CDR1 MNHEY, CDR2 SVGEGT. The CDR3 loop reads CASSYSGRTGDYEQYF. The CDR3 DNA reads TGTGCCAGCAGTTACTCTGGCAGGACGGGGGATTACGAGCAGTACTTC.

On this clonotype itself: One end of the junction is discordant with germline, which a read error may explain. DNA for the CDR3: TGTGCCAGCAGCGAGACAGGGGGCTGGACTGAAGTTTTCTTT. Translating it yields CASSETGGWTEVFF. The chain recombines TRBV6-1 with TRBJ1-1; 10 positions match TRBD1. Germline assignment: CDR1 MNHNS and CDR2 SASEGT. The CDR3 totals 14 residues.

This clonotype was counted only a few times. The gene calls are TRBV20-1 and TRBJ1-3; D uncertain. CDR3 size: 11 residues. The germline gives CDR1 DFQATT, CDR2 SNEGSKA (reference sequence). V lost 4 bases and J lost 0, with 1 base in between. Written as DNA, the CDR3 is TGCAGTGCTAACTCTGGAAACACCATATATTTT. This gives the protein CSANSGNTIYF.

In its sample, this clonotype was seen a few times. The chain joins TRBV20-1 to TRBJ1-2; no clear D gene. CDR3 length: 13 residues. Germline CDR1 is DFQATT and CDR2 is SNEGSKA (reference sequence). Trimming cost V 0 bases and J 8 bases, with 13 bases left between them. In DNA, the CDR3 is TGCAGTGCTAGAGATCCCGGGCGACAAGGCTACACCTTC. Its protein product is CSARDPGRQGYTF.

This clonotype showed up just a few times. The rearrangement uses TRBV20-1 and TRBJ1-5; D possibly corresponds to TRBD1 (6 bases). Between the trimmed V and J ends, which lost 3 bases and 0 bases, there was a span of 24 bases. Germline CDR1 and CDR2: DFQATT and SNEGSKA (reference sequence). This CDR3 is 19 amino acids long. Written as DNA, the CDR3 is TGCAGTGCTAGGGAAACGGGACACGTGAATTCTTATAGCAATCAGCCCCAGCATTTT. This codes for CSARETGHVNSYSNQPQHF.

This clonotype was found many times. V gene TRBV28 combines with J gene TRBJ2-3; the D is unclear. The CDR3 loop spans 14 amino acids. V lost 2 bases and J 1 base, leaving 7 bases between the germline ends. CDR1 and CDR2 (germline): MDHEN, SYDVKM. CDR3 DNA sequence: TGTGCCAGCAGTTTACCCGTCCGCACAGATACGCAGTATTTT. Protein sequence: CASSLPVRTDTQYF.

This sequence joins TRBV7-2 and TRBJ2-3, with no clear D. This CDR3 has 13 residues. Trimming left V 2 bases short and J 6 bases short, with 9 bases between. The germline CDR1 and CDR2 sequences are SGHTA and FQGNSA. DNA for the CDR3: TGTGCCAGCAGCTTATGGGTCTCCGATACGCAGTATTTT. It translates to CASSLWVSDTQYF.

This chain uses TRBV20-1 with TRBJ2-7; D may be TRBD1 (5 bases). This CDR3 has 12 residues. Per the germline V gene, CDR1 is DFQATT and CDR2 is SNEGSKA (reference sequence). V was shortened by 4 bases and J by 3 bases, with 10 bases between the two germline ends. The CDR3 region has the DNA TGCAGTGCTAATGACAGACTCTACGAGCAGTACTTC. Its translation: CSANDRLYEQYF.

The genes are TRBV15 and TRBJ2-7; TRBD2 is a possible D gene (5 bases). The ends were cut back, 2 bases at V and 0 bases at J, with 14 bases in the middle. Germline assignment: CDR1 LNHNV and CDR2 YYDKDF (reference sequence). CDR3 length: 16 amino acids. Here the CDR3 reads CATSRPGSLDSYEQYF. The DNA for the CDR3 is TGTGCCACCAGCAGACCGGGGAGCCTCGACTCCTACGAGCAGTACTTC.

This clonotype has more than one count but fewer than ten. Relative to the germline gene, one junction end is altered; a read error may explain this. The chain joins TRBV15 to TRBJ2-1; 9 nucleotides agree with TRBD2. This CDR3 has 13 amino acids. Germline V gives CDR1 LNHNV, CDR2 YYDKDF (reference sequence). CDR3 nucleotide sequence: TGTGCCACCAGCCGAATAGCGGGAGAGGAGGGTCTCTTC. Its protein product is CATSRIAGEEGLF.

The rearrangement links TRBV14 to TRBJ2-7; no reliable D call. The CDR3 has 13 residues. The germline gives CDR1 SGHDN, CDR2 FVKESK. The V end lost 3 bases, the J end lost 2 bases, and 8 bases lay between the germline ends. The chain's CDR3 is CASSQVHPYEQYF. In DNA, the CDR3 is TGTGCCAGCAGCCAGGTACACCCCTACGAGCAGTACTTC. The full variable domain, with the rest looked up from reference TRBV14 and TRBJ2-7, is EAGVTQFPSHSVIEKGQTVTLRCDPISGHDNLYWYRRVMGKEIKFLLHFVKESKQDESGMPNNRFLAERTGGTYSTLKVQPAELEDSGVYFCASSQVHPYEQYFGPGTRLTVT.

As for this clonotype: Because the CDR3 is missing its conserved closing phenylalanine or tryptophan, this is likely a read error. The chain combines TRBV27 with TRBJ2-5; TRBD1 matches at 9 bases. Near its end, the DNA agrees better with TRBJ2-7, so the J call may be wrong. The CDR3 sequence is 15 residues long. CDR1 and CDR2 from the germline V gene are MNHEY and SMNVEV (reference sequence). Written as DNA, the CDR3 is TGTGCCAGCAGTTTAAGTGGGGGACAGGGTCGCGAGCAGTACCTC. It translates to CASSLSGGQGREQYL.

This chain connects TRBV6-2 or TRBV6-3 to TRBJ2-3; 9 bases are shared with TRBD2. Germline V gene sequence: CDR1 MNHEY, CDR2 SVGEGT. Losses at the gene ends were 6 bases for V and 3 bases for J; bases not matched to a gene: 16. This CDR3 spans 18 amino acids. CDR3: CASRSGTSRNRGTDTQYF. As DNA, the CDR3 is TGTGCCAGCAGATCGGGGACTAGCAGGAACCGGGGAACAGATACGCAGTATTTT.

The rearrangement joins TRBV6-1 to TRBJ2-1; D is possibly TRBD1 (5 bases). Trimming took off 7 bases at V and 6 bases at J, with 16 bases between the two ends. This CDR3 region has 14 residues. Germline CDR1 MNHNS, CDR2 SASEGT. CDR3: CASKLGQSTNEQFF. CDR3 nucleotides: TGTGCCAGCAAGCTGGGGCAGTCCACCAATGAGCAGTTCTTC.

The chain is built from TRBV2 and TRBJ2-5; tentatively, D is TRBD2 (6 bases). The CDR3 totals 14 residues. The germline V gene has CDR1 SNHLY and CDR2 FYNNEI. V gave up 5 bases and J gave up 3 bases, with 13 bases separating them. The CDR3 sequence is CASSPGTQKETQYF. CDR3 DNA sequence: TGTGCCAGCAGTCCCGGGACTCAAAAAGAGACCCAGTACTTC.